This T cell receptor (beta chain) stems from a study of T cell changes during pregnancy in multiple sclerosis. The germline V gene encodes CDR1 SGHRS and CDR2 YFSETQ. This CDR3 has 17 residues. The V gene end was trimmed by 3 bases and the J gene end by 1 base; junction bases not matched to a gene: 9. Profiling relied on immunoSEQ multiplex PCR, and the TCRdb table lists in-frame clones only, not all of them. The repertoire holds around 100,000 clones, with approximately 90% as singletons. The sample consisted of peripheral blood, taken after pregnancy. The TCR comes from a female donor with multiple sclerosis, enrolled in a pregnancy study. This chain joins TRBV5-1 and TRBJ1-1; 10 nucleotides align to TRBD1. This chain's CDR3 is CASSYGTGAGGNTEAFF. Here the CDR3 DNA reads TGCGCCAGCAGCTATGGGACAGGGGCCGGGGGGAACACTGAAGCTTTCTTT.